This passage covers 14 T cell receptor beta chains from one sample sequenced in a study of shared clonotypes between healthy human individuals. Only in-frame clones appear in the TCRdb table, and some are missing; sequencing was by immunoSEQ multiplex PCR. The sample includes 2 million to 2.5 million clones, 93% seen only once; the top ten take 0.36%. Sample: naive CD4+ T cells from PBMCs. Stated subset: CD45RA+ positively selected. The receptors were gathered from a man aged 18 to 29 in good health. Some clones in this sample may be carry-over from other donors' samples.

Of note for this clone: The sample holds other DNA sequences that translate to the same CDR3. This chain connects TRBV4-2 to TRBJ2-7; TRBD2 aligns across 8 bases. Looked up from germline, CDR1 is LGHNA and CDR2 is YNFKEQ. The CDR3 runs 14 residues. The ends lost 1 base at V and 2 bases at J; junction bases unmatched: 1. The CDR3 region is CASSQAGGPYEQYF. The CDR3 nucleotides read TGTGCCAGCAGCCAAGCGGGAGGGCCCTACGAGCAGTACTTC.

The sample holds one count of this clone. This sequence joins TRBV4-2 and TRBJ2-3; TRBD2 matches at 7 bases. The CDR3 has 18 residues. The ends lost 0 bases at V and 3 bases at J; junction bases unmatched: 12. The germline CDR1 and CDR2 sequences are LGHNA and YNFKEQ. In DNA form, the CDR3 reads TGTGCCAGCAGCCAAGATCGAAATAGCGGGTCGGGGACAGATACGCAGTATTTT. Amino acid sequence: CASSQDRNSGSGTDTQYF.

This clone was seen a few times. The rearrangement uses TRBV6-1 and TRBJ1-1, with TRBD1 matching over 7 bases. V gave up 7 bases and J gave up 11 bases; unmatched junction bases: 13. The CDR3 runs to 13 residues. CDR1 and CDR2 (germline): MNHNS, SASEGT. CDR3 sequence: CASIPGGRGQAFF. CDR3 sequence (DNA): TGTGCCAGCATCCCCGGGGGGAGGGGGCAGGCTTTCTTT.

With regard to this clone: The sample contains more than one DNA sequence encoding this CDR3. The genes are TRBV5-4 and TRBJ1-4, with 8 positions matching TRBD1. The CDR3 is made up of 15 amino acids. J gave up 2 bases and V 3 bases, and 3 bases lay outside the gene matches. Germline V gene lookup returns CDR1 SGHNT and CDR2 YYREEE (reference sequence). The CDR3 spells CASSSTGGTNEKLFF. The CDR3 nucleotides read TGTGCCAGCAGCTCAACAGGGGGGACTAATGAAAAACTGTTTTTT.

V usage is TRBV10-3 and J usage is TRBJ1-1, with 9 bases that match TRBD1. Germline lookup yields CDR1 ENHRY and CDR2 SYGVKD. V lost 6 bases, J lost 1 base, and 0 bases stayed unmatched. This CDR3 contains 13 residues. As DNA, the CDR3 is TGTGCCATCAGGACAGGGGGGAACACTGAAGCTTTCTTT. Translation gives CAIRTGGNTEAFF.

The count of this clone is one. V usage is TRBV7-6 and J usage is TRBJ2-3; D possibly corresponds to TRBD2 (6 bases). Looked up from germline, CDR1 is SGHVS and CDR2 is FNYEAQ. The CDR3 is made up of 14 amino acids. V lost 1 base, J lost 4 bases, and 9 bases lay in between. The CDR3 nucleotides read TGTGCCAGCAGCTTAGACAGGAGGGCAGATACGCAGTATTTT. This sequence encodes CASSLDRRADTQYF.

Concerning this clone: Other DNA sequences in this sample translate to the same CDR3. V and J are TRBV6-1 and TRBJ2-7, with D uncertain. This CDR3 comprises 10 residues. Trimming stripped 6 bases from V and 4 bases from J, with 4 bases between. The germline gives CDR1 MNHNS, CDR2 SASEGT. CDR3 nucleotide sequence: TGTGCCAGCAGGCAGTACGAGCAGTACTTC. The encoded protein is CASRQYEQYF.

This sequence joins TRBV5-1 and TRBJ1-1, with D possibly TRBD1 on 5 matching bases. Germline V gene sequence: CDR1 SGHRS, CDR2 YFSETQ. This CDR3 is 14 amino acids long. Trimming took 0 bases from V and 4 from J, leaving 10 bases between them. The CDR3 reads CASSLEAGRTEAFF. CDR3 in DNA: TGCGCCAGCAGCTTGGAGGCAGGGCGCACTGAAGCTTTCTTT.

The chain employs TRBV7-2 and TRBJ2-7; D not resolved. Germline V gives CDR1 SGHTA, CDR2 FQGNSA. The CDR3 spans 14 residues. The V end was cut by 5 bases, the J end by 0 bases, with 11 bases between. The CDR3 protein is CASSKTFSSYEQYF. The CDR3 bases are TGTGCCAGCAGCAAGACTTTTAGCTCCTACGAGCAGTACTTC.

The CDR3 protein is CASSLGGARSYGYTF. The CDR3 DNA reads TGTGCCAGCAGCTTGGGTGGGGCGCGGTCCTATGGCTACACCTTC. The chain employs TRBV5-5 and TRBJ1-2; D may be TRBD1 (5 bases). This CDR3 has 15 amino acids. CDR1 and CDR2 (germline): SGHKS, YYEKEE (reference sequence). The V end was cut by 0 bases, the J end by 4 bases, with 13 bases between.

This clone was seen just once. Different DNA sequences within this sample yield the same CDR3. The chain is built from TRBV11-3 and TRBJ1-1; 8 positions agree with TRBD1. The length of the CDR3 is 13 residues. Germline assignment: CDR1 SGHNT and CDR2 YENEEA. V was pared by 4 bases and J by 3 bases, with 1 base of the junction left unmatched. The CDR3 bases are TGTGCCAGCAGCTCACAGGGGGACACTGAAGCTTTCTTT. Translated, it gives CASSSQGDTEAFF.

The chain recombines TRBV4-3 with TRBJ2-1; D assignment may be TRBD1 or TRBD2 (5 bases each). This CDR3 is built from 13 residues. V dropped 3 bases and J dropped 10 bases, with 13 bases sitting between them. Germline V CDR1 and CDR2: LGHNA, YSLEER. The CDR3, as DNA: TGCGCCAGCAGCCAGTCGAATGAGGGGGAGCAGTTCTTC. Translating gives CASSQSNEGEQFF.

This chain links TRBV27 with TRBJ2-2; 8 nucleotides match TRBD2. V lost 8 bases to trimming and J lost 8 bases; unmatched junction nucleotides: 7. Germline V gives CDR1 MNHEY, CDR2 SMNVEV (reference sequence). The CDR3 loop spans 13 amino acids. Here the CDR3 DNA reads TGTGCCAGCCACCGGGCGGGAGGTGGGGAGCTGTTTTTT. Translation: CASHRAGGGELFF.

The V gene is TRBV7-9, the J gene TRBJ2-1; 9 bases align to TRBD2. The trim removed 1 base at V and 6 bases at J, leaving 4 bases unmatched. The CDR3 sequence is 15 residues long. CDR1 is SEHNR, CDR2 FQNEAQ, per germline (reference sequence). This CDR3 is CASSLGAGGSNEQFF. For the CDR3, the DNA is TGTGCCAGCAGCTTAGGTGCGGGAGGGAGCAATGAGCAGTTCTTC.